This is a list of T cell receptor beta chains from one sample in a study of T cells in Graves' hyperthyroidism and ophthalmopathy. TCRdb fed the multiplex PCR reads into MiXCR, producing one record per CDR3 protein. The data show around 500,000 distinct CDR3 sequences, approximately 15% seen once. Sequenced: blood. Every receptor here comes from a woman aged 18-30 years with Graves' hyperthyroidism. The CDR3 runs from the conserved cysteine through the conserved F or W. Fields, in order: V gene, D gene, J gene, clone size, CDR3 protein, CDR3 DNA. D genes are given only for firm matches. Clone size is not always given. Where it is, it says once, few, many or a class for expanded clones.

TRBV6-1,NA,TRBJ1-1,many,CASRPQGNTEAFF,TGTGCCAGCAGACCCCAGGGGAACACTGAAGCTTTCTTT
TRBV7-7,TRBD1,TRBJ2-3,many,CASSLGTGDSDTQYF,TGTGCCAGCAGCCTCGGGACAGGGGACTCAGATACGCAGTATTTT
TRBV4-1,NA,TRBJ2-5,NA,CASSQYLQGGGETQYF,TGCGCCAGCAGCCAATACCTACAGGGGGGGGGGGAGACCCAGTACTTC
TRBV19,NA,TRBJ1-1,many,CASSRLTVNTEAFF,TGTGCCAGTAGTAGACTTACAGTGAACACTGAAGCTTTCTTT
TRBV10-3,NA,TRBJ2-6,few,CAIRDSPSGANVLTF,TGTGCCATCAGGGACAGCCCCTCTGGGGCCAACGTCCTGACTTTC
TRBV12-3/TRBV12-4,NA,TRBJ1-2,many,CATGQGSYGYTF,TGTGCCACAGGCCAGGGTAGCTATGGCTACACCTTC
TRBV24-1,TRBD2,TRBJ2-3,many,CATSDSGSGNTDTQYF,TGTGCCACCAGTGATTCAGGAAGCGGGAACACAGATACGCAGTATTTT
TRBV6-4,TRBD2,TRBJ2-1,NA,CASSEGTSNEQFF,TGTGCCAGCAGTGAGGGGACTAGCAATGAGCAGTTCTTC
TRBV27,NA,TRBJ2-1,many,CASSSYRTTYNEQFF,TGTGCCAGCAGTTCCTACAGGACTACCTACAATGAGCAGTTCTTC
TRBV5-1,TRBD1,TRBJ1-2,few,CASSLAGDRDYGYTF,TGCGCCAGCAGCTTGGCCGGGGACAGGGACTATGGCTACACCTTC
TRBV20-1,TRBD2,TRBJ2-1,many,CSAVLAGGYEQFF,TGCAGTGCTGTGTTAGCGGGAGGCTATGAGCAGTTCTTC
TRBV29-1,TRBD2,TRBJ2-1,many,CSVYLAGTYNEQFF,TGCAGCGTTTATCTAGCGGGAACTTACAATGAGCAGTTCTTC
TRBV28,NA,TRBJ1-6,many,CASMSRGTYNSPLHF,TGTGCCAGCATGAGCAGGGGTACTTATAATTCACCCCTCCACTTT
TRBV5-1,TRBD1,TRBJ1-1,NA,CASSLDPGGDTEAFF,TGCGCCAGCAGCTTGGATCCAGGGGGGGACACTGAAGCTTTCTTT
TRBV14,TRBD2,TRBJ2-1,few,CASRSEAGANEQFF,TGTGCCAGCAGATCAGAGGCGGGAGCCAATGAGCAGTTCTTC
TRBV19,TRBD1,TRBJ1-2,few,CASSYTGTGNYGYTF,TGTGCCAGTAGCTATACCGGGACAGGCAACTATGGCTACACCTTC
TRBV6-1,NA,TRBJ2-1,few,CASRLRGYNEQFF,TGTGCCAGCAGGTTACGGGGGTACAATGAGCAGTTCTTC
TRBV9,NA,TRBJ2-1,few,CASSTGQTQQFF,TGTGCCAGCAGCACCGGACAGACGCAGCAGTTCTTC
TRBV30,TRBD1,TRBJ1-1,many,CAWSVLTGGTEAFF,TGTGCCTGGAGTGTACTAACAGGGGGGACTGAAGCTTTCTTT